The 14 T cell receptor beta chains listed next were all sequenced from one sample in a study of T cells after yellow fever vaccination. TCRdb ran MiXCR on the 5' RACE reads and lists one entry per CDR3 protein. The sample has some 500,000 distinct CDR3 sequences; roughly 14% are singletons. The sample consisted of PBMCs, taken on the day of the yellow fever booster vaccination. The origin of the receptors is a young man who received the YFV17D yellow fever vaccine.

In regard to this clonotype: This may arise from a read error, as a much more abundant clone is one base away. J is TRBJ2-1 and V is TRBV24-1; 7 nucleotides agree with TRBD2. Germline CDR1 reads KGHDR; CDR2 reads SFDVKD. The CDR3 extends over 14 amino acids. DNA for the CDR3: TGTGCCACCAGTGGCGGGAGCTCCTACAATGAGCCGTTCTTC. Translating gives CATSGGSSYNEPFF.

V is TRBV25-1 and J is TRBJ2-3, with D hard to call. CDR1 MGHDK and CDR2 SYGVNS come from the germline V gene. This CDR3 contains 14 residues. V lost 3 bases and J 2 bases, leaving 9 bases between the germline ends. The CDR3 DNA is TGTGCCAGCAGTGATAAGGTCGCCACAGATACGCAGTATTTT. This translates into CASSDKVATDTQYF.

This clonotype occurred a few times. The CDR3 DNA reads as TGTGCCAGCAGCTTAGGTACTGATGCTGAAGCTTTCTTT. It yields the protein CASSLGTDAEAFF. The V call is TRBV7-2, the J call TRBJ1-1; D gene uncertain. Deletions cut 1 base from V and 6 bases from J, with 9 bases between. Germline CDR1 and CDR2: SGHTA and FQGNSA. This CDR3 is built from 13 residues.

This chain links TRBV27 with TRBJ2-7; D possibly corresponds to TRBD2 (7 bases). With 10 bases removed from V and 0 bases from J, the gap between germline ends came to 16 bases. The CDR3 is made up of 14 amino acids. Per the germline V gene, CDR1 is MNHEY and CDR2 is SMNVEV (reference sequence). CDR3 bases: TGTGCCACCGGGGGGACAATGTTCTCCTACGAGCAGTACTTC. It translates to CATGGTMFSYEQYF.

This clonotype showed up many times. This chain joins TRBV5-1 and TRBJ1-2, with 7 positions matching TRBD1. Trimming took 4 bases from V and 1 from J; bases not matched to a gene: 13. This CDR3 spans 17 amino acids. Germline V lookup: CDR1 SGHRS, CDR2 YFSETQ. The DNA for the CDR3 is TGCGCCAGCAGCCAGGGACAGTGGGGGCGCAATAACTATGGCTACACCTTC. Translating gives CASSQGQWGRNNYGYTF. Combining the CDR3 with reference TRBV5-1 and TRBJ1-2 gives the whole variable domain KAGVTQTPRYLIKTRGQQVTLSCSPISGHRSVSWYQQTPGQGLQFLFEYFSETQRNKGNFPGRFSGRQFSNSRSEMNVSTLELGDSALYLCASSQGQWGRNNYGYTFGSGTRLTVV.

The sample holds a few counts of this clonotype. The V call is TRBV7-2, the J call TRBJ2-1; maybe TRBD1 (5 bases). CDR3 length: 14 amino acids. V lost 3 bases and J 3 bases, leaving 9 bases between the germline ends. The V gene's germline CDR1 is SGHTA and CDR2 FQGNSA. Here the CDR3 reads CASSLQGIYNEQFF. The CDR3 coding sequence is TGTGCCAGCAGCTTGCAGGGTATCTACAATGAGCAGTTCTTC.

This clonotype was counted only a few times. The chain links TRBV19 to TRBJ2-3; the D gene is possibly TRBD1 (6 bases). The germline CDR1 and CDR2 sequences are LNHDA and SQIVND (reference sequence). V dropped 3 bases and J dropped 1 base, with 14 bases sitting between them. This CDR3 region has 16 residues. The CDR3 coding sequence is TGTGCCAGTAGTATCGGGCCCAGGGGAGGCACAGATACGCAGTATTTT. This sequence encodes CASSIGPRGGTDTQYF.

The CDR3 sequence is CASSALGAASGRTQAWNEQFF. The CDR3 DNA reads TGTGCCAGCAGCGCCCTCGGGGCGGCTAGCGGGAGAACCCAAGCATGGAATGAGCAGTTCTTC. V usage is TRBV7-2 and J usage is TRBJ2-1; TRBD2 agrees at 10 bases. The CDR3 loop spans 21 amino acids. Germline CDR1 reads SGHTA; CDR2 reads FQGNSA. Trimming removed 5 bases from V and 7 bases from J; junction bases left unmatched: 26.

This clonotype was seen only a few times. The chain has TRBV2 and TRBJ2-5; D is uncertain. The CDR3 extends over 11 amino acids. The V gene's germline CDR1 is SNHLY and CDR2 FYNNEI. The germline V and J ends were trimmed by 6 bases and 5 bases, with 7 bases remaining between them. CDR3 region: CASRNFETQYF. The CDR3 DNA is TGTGCCAGCAGAAACTTTGAGACCCAGTACTTC. The variable domain in full, with the rest retrieved from reference TRBV2 and TRBJ2-5, is EPEVTQTPSHQVTQMGQEVILRCVPISNHLYFYWYRQILGQKVEFLVSFYNNEISEKSEIFDDQFSVERPDGSNFTLKIRSTKLEDSAMYFCASRNFETQYFGPGTRLLVL.

The gene calls are TRBV6-2 or TRBV6-3 and TRBJ2-1; TRBD2 aligns across 7 bases. V lost 1 base, J lost 4 bases, and 7 bases stayed unmatched. There are 16 residues in the CDR3. Looked up from germline, CDR1 is MNHEY and CDR2 is SVGEGT. Here the CDR3 DNA reads TGTGCCAGCAGTTACTGGGATAGCGGGTCGTACAATGAGCAGTTCTTC. Protein product: CASSYWDSGSYNEQFF.

In its sample, this clonotype was seen a few times. The chain employs TRBV6-2 or TRBV6-3 and TRBJ2-4; no reliable D call. In germline, CDR1 is MNHEY, CDR2 SVGEGT. The CDR3 loop spans 17 amino acids. Trimming left V 0 bases short and J 1 base short, with 13 bases between. The CDR3 here is CASSYSIGHLAKNIQYF. DNA for the CDR3: TGTGCCAGCAGTTACTCGATCGGGCACCTGGCCAAAAACATTCAGTACTTC.

This clonotype has a count of ten or more. This chain connects TRBV7-2 to TRBJ1-1, with TRBD1 as a possible D gene (5 bases). Trimming cost V 2 bases and J 5 bases, with 15 bases left between them. CDR3 length: 15 amino acids. CDR1 is SGHTA, CDR2 FQGNSA, per germline. DNA of the CDR3: TGTGCCAGCAGCTTATTAGGGATGGGGGGTACTGAAGCTTTCTTT. This sequence encodes CASSLLGMGGTEAFF.

The V call is TRBV11-2, the J call TRBJ1-4; no clear D gene. Germline V CDR1 and CDR2: SGHAT, FQNNGV. The V gene lost 2 bases and the J gene lost 2 bases, with 15 bases spanning the gap. The CDR3 length is 17 residues. The DNA of the CDR3 is TGTGCCAGCAGCTTATGGAGGCGTGGGAGGACTAATGAAAAACTGTTTTTT. Amino acid sequence: CASSLWRRGRTNEKLFF.

This chain links TRBV7-2 with TRBJ2-7; D gene unclear. The ends were cut back, 2 bases at V and 1 base at J, with 12 bases in the middle. This CDR3 has 15 amino acids. Germline CDR1 SGHTA, CDR2 FQGNSA. The CDR3 loop is CASSLSPLLSYEQYF. For the CDR3, the DNA is TGTGCCAGCAGCTTATCCCCCCTTCTTTCCTACGAGCAGTACTTC.